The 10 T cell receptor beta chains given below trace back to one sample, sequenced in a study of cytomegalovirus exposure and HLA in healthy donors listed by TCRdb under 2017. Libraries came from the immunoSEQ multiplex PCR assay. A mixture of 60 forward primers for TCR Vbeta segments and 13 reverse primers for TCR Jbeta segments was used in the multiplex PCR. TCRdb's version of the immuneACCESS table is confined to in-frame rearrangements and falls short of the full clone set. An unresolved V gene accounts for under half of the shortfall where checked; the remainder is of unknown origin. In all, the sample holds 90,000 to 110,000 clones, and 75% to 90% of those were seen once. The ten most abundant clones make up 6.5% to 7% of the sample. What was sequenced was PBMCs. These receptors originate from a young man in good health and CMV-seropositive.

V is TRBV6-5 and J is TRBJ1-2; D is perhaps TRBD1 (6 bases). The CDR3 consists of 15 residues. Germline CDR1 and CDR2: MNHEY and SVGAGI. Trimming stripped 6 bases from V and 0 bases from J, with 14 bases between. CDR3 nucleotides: TGTGCCAGCAGCCCCACGACAGGAGCTAACTATGGCTACACCTTC. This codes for CASSPTTGANYGYTF.

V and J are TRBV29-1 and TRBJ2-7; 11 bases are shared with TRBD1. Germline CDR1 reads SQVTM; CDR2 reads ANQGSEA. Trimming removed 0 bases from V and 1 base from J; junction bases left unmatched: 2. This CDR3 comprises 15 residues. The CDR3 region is CSVEEWDRGSYEQYF. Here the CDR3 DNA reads TGCAGCGTTGAAGAATGGGACAGGGGGTCCTACGAGCAGTACTTC.

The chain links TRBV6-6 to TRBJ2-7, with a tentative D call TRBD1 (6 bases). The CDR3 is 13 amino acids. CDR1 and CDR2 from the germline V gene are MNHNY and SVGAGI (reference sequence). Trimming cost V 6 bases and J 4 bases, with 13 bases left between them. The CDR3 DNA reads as TGTGCCAGCAGAAACAGGGATGCGTACGAGCAGTACTTC. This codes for CASRNRDAYEQYF.

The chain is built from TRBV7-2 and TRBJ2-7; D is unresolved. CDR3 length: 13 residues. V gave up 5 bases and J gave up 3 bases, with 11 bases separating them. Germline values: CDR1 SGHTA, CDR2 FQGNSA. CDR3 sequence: CASSQRPRYEQYF. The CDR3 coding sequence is TGTGCCAGCAGCCAGAGGCCACGCTACGAGCAGTACTTC. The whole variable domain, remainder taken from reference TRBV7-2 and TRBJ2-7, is GAGVSQSPSNKVTEKGKDVELRCDPISGHTALYWYRQSLGQGLEFLIYFQGNSAPDKSGLPSDRFSAERTGGSVSTLTIQRTQQEDSAVYLCASSQRPRYEQYFGPGTRLTVT.

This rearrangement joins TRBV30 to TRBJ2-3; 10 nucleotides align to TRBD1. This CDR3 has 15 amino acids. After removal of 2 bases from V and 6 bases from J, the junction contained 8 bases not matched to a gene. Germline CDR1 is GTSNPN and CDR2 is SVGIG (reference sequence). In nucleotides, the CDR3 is TGTGCCTGGAGTCGAGAGGGACAGGGGTCGGATACGCAGTATTTT. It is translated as CAWSREGQGSDTQYF.

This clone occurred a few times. The CDR3 DNA sequence: TGTGCCAGCAGTTATCGAGTACAGGCGAACACTGAAGCTTTCTTT. As protein: CASSYRVQANTEAFF. The chain recombines TRBV6-5 with TRBJ1-1; D may be TRBD1 (5 bases). The CDR3 has 15 residues. V lost 3 bases and J 1 base, leaving 12 bases between the germline ends. Germline V lookup: CDR1 MNHEY, CDR2 SVGAGI.

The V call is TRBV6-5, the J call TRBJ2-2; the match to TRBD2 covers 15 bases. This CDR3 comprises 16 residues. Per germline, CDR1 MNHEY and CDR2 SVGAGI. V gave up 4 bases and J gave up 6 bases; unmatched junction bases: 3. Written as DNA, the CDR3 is TGTGCCAGCAGTTCGGGACTAGCGGGGGGTGCCGGGGAGCTGTTTTTT. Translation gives CASSSGLAGGAGELFF.

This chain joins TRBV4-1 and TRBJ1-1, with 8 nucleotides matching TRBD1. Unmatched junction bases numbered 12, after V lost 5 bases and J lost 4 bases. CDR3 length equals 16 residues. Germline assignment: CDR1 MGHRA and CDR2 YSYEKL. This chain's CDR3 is CASSLGGRGLSTEAFF. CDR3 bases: TGCGCCAGCAGCTTAGGAGGCAGGGGGCTTTCCACTGAAGCTTTCTTT.

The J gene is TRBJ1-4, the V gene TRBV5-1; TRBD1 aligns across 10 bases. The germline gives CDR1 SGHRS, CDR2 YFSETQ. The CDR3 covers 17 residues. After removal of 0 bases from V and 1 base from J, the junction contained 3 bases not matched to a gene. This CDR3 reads CASSLVGTGETNEKLFF. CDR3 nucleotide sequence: TGCGCCAGCAGCTTGGTCGGGACAGGGGAAACTAATGAAAAACTGTTTTTT.

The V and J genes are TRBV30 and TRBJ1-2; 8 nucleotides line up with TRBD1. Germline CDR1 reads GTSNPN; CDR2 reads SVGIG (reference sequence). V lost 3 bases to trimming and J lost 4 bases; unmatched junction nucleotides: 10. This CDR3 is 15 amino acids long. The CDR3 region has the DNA TGTGCCTGGAGCCCTATGGCAGGGGGCAGCTATGGCTACACCTTC. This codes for CAWSPMAGGSYGYTF.